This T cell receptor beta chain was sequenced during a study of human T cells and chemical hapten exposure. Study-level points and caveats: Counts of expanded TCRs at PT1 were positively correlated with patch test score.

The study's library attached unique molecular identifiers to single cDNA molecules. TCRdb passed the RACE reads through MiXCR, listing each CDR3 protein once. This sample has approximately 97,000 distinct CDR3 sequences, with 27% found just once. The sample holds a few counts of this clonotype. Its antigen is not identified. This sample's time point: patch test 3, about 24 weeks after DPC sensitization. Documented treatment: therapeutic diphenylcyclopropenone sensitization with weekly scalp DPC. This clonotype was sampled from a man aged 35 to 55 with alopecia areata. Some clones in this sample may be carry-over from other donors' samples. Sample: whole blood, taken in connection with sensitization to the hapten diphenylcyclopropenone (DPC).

The CDR3 nucleotides are TGCAGTGCTAGAGGGGTAGGCACAGATACGCAGTATTTT. Translation: CSARGVGTDTQYF. V and J are TRBV20-1 and TRBJ2-3; the D is unclear. The CDR3 has 13 residues. The ends were cut back, 1 base at V and 1 base at J, with 6 bases in the middle. Germline loops: CDR1 DFQATT, CDR2 SNEGSKA (reference sequence).